The following is a T cell receptor beta chain sequence with its context. Its antigen is still unknown. This sample stems from a study of T cell responses to AZD1222 COVID-19 vaccine. Trimming left V 2 bases short and J 3 bases short, with 10 bases between. Germline V gives CDR1 SQVTM, CDR2 ANQGSEA. The length of the CDR3 is 13 residues. TCRdb's copy holds only in-frame clones and misses some; the assay was immunoSEQ multiplex PCR. In the table there are about 120,000 clones, around 87% of which are singletons. Findings of the study overall: Nearly half of spike-specific TCRs reportedly target unmutated variant regions. There were vaccine-associated CD4 TCRs across spike, dominant at 160-218 and 743-854.

The receptor was isolated from an adult in good health. This chain joins TRBV29-1 and TRBJ2-5; no firm D call. The sample in question was peripheral blood, obtained on day 0 of AZD1222 vaccination. CDR3 sequence (DNA): TGCAGCGTTGAAAGACTGGGTAAAGAGACCCAGTACTTC. Translated, it gives CSVERLGKETQYF. Complete variable domain (other parts from reference TRBV29-1 and TRBJ2-5): SAVISQKPSRDICQRGTSLTIQCQVDSQVTMMFWYRQQPGQSLTLIATANQGSEATYESGFVIDKFPISRPNLTFSTLTVSNMSPEDSSIYLCSVERLGKETQYFGPGTRLLVL.